This T cell receptor beta chain was sequenced during a study of human T cells and chemical hapten exposure. Findings and caveats of the study: There was no change with DPC sensitization in TCRs above 1 in 1000 frequency.

This clonotype was observed many times. Its antigen is as yet unknown. This CDR3 spans 15 amino acids. Between the trimmed V and J ends, which lost 6 bases and 4 bases, there was a span of 16 bases. Germline CDR1 MNHEY, CDR2 SVGEGT. Time point given: healthy volunteer bleed at 2 weeks. Whole blood, unfractionated, served as the material for total RNA extraction. For the library, individual cDNA molecules each received unique molecular identifiers. Using its own MiXCR run on the RACE reads, TCRdb lists one record per CDR3 protein. The sample consists of about 130,000 distinct CDR3 sequences, approximately 9.1% of them appearing once.

This rearrangement joins TRBV6-2 or TRBV6-3 to TRBJ2-1; D remains ambiguous. Sequenced input: whole blood. This TCR was sampled from a male donor in good health. Some clones in this sample may be carry-over from other donors' samples. CDR3 nucleotides: TGTGCCAGCAGCCTCGGGCCAAATTTTTACAATGAGCAGTTCTTC. Its protein product is CASSLGPNFYNEQFF.